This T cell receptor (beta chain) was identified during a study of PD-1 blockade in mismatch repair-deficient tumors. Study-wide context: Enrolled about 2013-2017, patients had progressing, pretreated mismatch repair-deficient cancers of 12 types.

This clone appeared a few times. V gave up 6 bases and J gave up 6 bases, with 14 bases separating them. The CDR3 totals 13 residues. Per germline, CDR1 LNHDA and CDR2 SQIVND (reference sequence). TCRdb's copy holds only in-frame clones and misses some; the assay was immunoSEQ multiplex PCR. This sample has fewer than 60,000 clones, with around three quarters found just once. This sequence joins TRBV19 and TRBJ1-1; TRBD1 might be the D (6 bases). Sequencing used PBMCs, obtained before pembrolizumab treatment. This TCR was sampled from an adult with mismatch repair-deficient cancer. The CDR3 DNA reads TGTGCCAGTAGAAGAGACCGGACAGCTGAAGCTTTCTTT. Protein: CASRRDRTAEAFF.